The source of this T cell receptor beta chain is a study of OX40 agonist ivuxolimab in advanced cancers. Study conclusions and caveats: Specificity for antigen went undetermined in the expanded peripheral T cells. At 0.1 to 3.0 mg/kg, CD4+ and CD8+ blood T cells expanded clonally by week 6.

Notes on this clone: Its antigen is as yet unknown.

Systemic immunosuppression or autoimmune disease history was grounds to exclude patients. There are 13 residues in the CDR3. Germline assignment: CDR1 SQVTM and CDR2 ANQGSEA. V was clipped by 8 bases and J by 7 bases, with 17 bases between them. Clones were read by immunoSEQ multiplex PCR, and TCRdb kept only the in-frame ones, dropping some. The data show about 17,000 clones, about four fifths seen once. The chain employs TRBV29-1 and TRBJ1-4; no clear D gene. The starting material was CD4+ or CD8+ T cells sorted from blood, obtained in a trial of the OX40 agonist ivuxolimab. The TCR was taken from an adult with an advanced solid tumor such as melanoma, head and neck, liver or kidney cancer. Here the CDR3 reads CSHSGKAGEKLFF. Here the CDR3 DNA reads TGCAGCCACTCGGGGAAGGCGGGTGAAAAACTGTTTTTT.